A single sample gave rise to the 20 T cell receptor beta chains below, sequenced in a study of T-cell reconstitution after alpha-beta-depleted transplantation in children listed by TCRdb under 2016. Library preparation used PCR. Sequencing relied on an Illumina HiSeq 2500. To normalize quantification of the TCRbeta repertoire, the TCR libraries were built with molecular barcoding that relied on unique molecular identifiers. Using fastp trimming at Q25 and MiXCR clonotype assembly, TCRdb reanalyzed the public sequencing data and kept in-frame beta chains. Each entry is one CDR3 protein sequence, shown with its most common DNA and genes. For this sample there are under 750,000 distinct CDR3 sequences; roughly 23% appear just once. 13% to 15% of the sample is held by the ten biggest clonotypes. The treatment or condition label of this sample denotes: allogeneic hematopoietic cell transplantation with graft depleted of TCRalphabeta T cells and CD19 B cells.

The sample consisted of PBMCs, mostly from graft donor cells, taken 360 days after TCRalphabeta/CD19-depleted stem cell transplant. The source of these receptors is a boy in the first two years of life who had a stem cell transplant for acute myeloid leukemia, so the T cells may come from the graft donor.

This clonotype was seen only a few times. CDR3 DNA: TGTGCCAGTATGGTCAGGGAGGGCCCCGGGGAGCTGTTTTTT. It codes for CASMVREGPGELFF. The V gene is TRBV19, the J gene TRBJ2-2; 7 bases agree with TRBD2. Trimming removed 7 bases from V and 6 bases from J; junction bases left unmatched: 8. Germline assignment: CDR1 LNHDA and CDR2 SQIVND (reference sequence). The CDR3 sequence is 14 residues long. Together with reference TRBV19 and TRBJ2-2, the CDR3 gives the full variable domain: DGGITQSPKYLFRKEGQNVTLSCEQNLNHDAMYWYRQDPGQGLRLIYYSQIVNDFQKGDIAEGYSVSREKKESFPLTVTSAQKNPTAFYLCASMVREGPGELFFGEGSRLTVL.

This clonotype was seen repeatedly, ten times or more. The gene calls are TRBV12-3 or TRBV12-4 and TRBJ1-5; possible D gene TRBD1, 5 bases. The germline V and J ends were trimmed by 3 bases and 7 bases, with 10 bases remaining between them. CDR3 length: 13 amino acids. The DNA of the CDR3 is TGTGCCAGCAGTTTGTTGGGGGAACAGCCCCAGCATTTT. This translates into CASSLLGEQPQHF.

This clonotype was counted many times. The chain has TRBV6-1 and TRBJ2-7, with TRBD1 identical over 9 bases. The CDR3 length is 13 residues. Germline V CDR1 and CDR2: MNHNS, SASEGT. J was trimmed by 7 bases and V by 6 bases; bases with no gene match: 7. CDR3 region: CASSRDREGEQYF. The DNA of the CDR3 is TGTGCCAGCAGCCGGGACAGGGAGGGTGAGCAGTACTTC.

The chain combines TRBV28 with TRBJ2-1, with 9 bases identical to TRBD2. CDR3 size: 20 residues. Per germline, CDR1 MDHEN and CDR2 SYDVKM. J lost 0 bases, V lost 2 bases, and 14 bases had no gene match. The CDR3 loop reads CASSLRGASGVLYSYNEQFF. CDR3 DNA: TGTGCCAGCAGTTTAAGAGGGGCTAGCGGGGTCCTCTACTCCTACAATGAGCAGTTCTTC.

This clonotype was detected many times. The rearrangement uses TRBV4-3 and TRBJ1-2; D unclear. The CDR3 runs to 17 residues. Germline CDR1 and CDR2: LGHNA and YSLEER. The V end was cut by 0 bases, the J end by 5 bases, with 19 bases between. The CDR3 DNA sequence: TGCGCCAGCAGCCAAGAGTATGGGGTCGGCATGGGATATGGCTACACCTTC. This translates into CASSQEYGVGMGYGYTF.

The chain links TRBV12-3 or TRBV12-4 to TRBJ2-7; 7 positions agree with TRBD1. This CDR3 contains 12 residues. The junction had 4 bases not matched to a gene; V was cut back by 5 bases and J by 6 bases. CDR3 sequence (DNA): TGTGCCAGCAGTCAACAGGGGCTCGAGCAGTACTTC. It yields the protein CASSQQGLEQYF.

This clonotype has ten or more counts. J is TRBJ2-7 and V is TRBV12-3 or TRBV12-4; D gene ambiguous. The CDR3 has 13 amino acids. Deletions cut 5 bases from V and 6 bases from J, with 14 bases between. CDR3: CASSPRVIAEQYF. The DNA for the CDR3 is TGTGCCAGCAGTCCCCGGGTCATAGCCGAGCAGTACTTC.

This clonotype occurred many times. The chain employs TRBV10-3 and TRBJ2-3; 12 nucleotides match TRBD2. The germline CDR1 and CDR2 sequences are ENHRY and SYGVKD. V was clipped by 6 bases and J by 3 bases; unmatched bases: 13. This CDR3 region has 18 residues. The CDR3 coding sequence is TGTGCCATCAGATGGACTAGCGGGGAAGGCGGTCCGACAGATACGCAGTATTTT. Protein product: CAIRWTSGEGGPTDTQYF.

This clonotype appeared a few times. The V and J genes are TRBV3-1 and TRBJ1-2, with unresolved D. CDR1 LGHDT and CDR2 YNNKEL come from the germline V gene (reference sequence). The CDR3 sequence is 13 residues long. The ends were cut back, 1 base at V and 5 bases at J, with 8 bases in the middle. CDR3 sequence: CASSQATEYGYTF. The CDR3 DNA follows: TGTGCCAGCAGCCAAGCTACAGAGTATGGCTACACCTTC.

Concerning this clonotype: A junction end diverges from the germline sequence, so it may reflect a read error. This chain uses TRBV6-2 or TRBV6-3 with TRBJ2-7; TRBD1 agrees at 8 bases. Germline CDR1 and CDR2: MNHEY and SVGEGT. The CDR3 contains 15 residues. The CDR3 here is CASSDSGTGLYEQYF. The CDR3 DNA reads as TGTGCCAGCAGTGACTCCGGGACAGGCCTCTACGAGCAGTACTTC.

This clonotype was counted between two and nine times. The J gene is TRBJ2-3, the V gene TRBV27; D might be TRBD2 (6 bases). From germline, CDR1 is MNHEY and CDR2 SMNVEV (reference sequence). Trimming took 5 bases from V and 2 from J, leaving 14 bases between them. This CDR3 has 15 residues. In DNA, the CDR3 is TGTGCCAGCAGTCCGTCGCGGGGTTCCACAGATACGCAGTATTTT. This encodes CASSPSRGSTDTQYF.

This clonotype came up a few times. This rearrangement joins TRBV6-5 to TRBJ2-5, with TRBD2 identical over 10 bases. The CDR3 has 18 residues. Trimming at V came to 2 bases and at J to 0 bases, leaving 9 bases not matched to a gene. Germline loops: CDR1 MNHEY, CDR2 SVGAGI. In nucleotides, the CDR3 is TGTGCCAGCAGTTACGGGCGTCTAGCGGGGGAGAACCAAGAGACCCAGTACTTC. Translating gives CASSYGRLAGENQETQYF.

The J gene is TRBJ1-3, the V gene TRBV6-5; D is perhaps TRBD1 (6 bases). Germline V gene data show CDR1 as MNHEY and CDR2 as SVGAGI. Trimming removed 4 bases from V and 0 bases from J, with 13 bases in between. The CDR3 is 16 amino acids. The CDR3 is CASSFPDRFSGNTIYF. DNA of the CDR3: TGTGCCAGCAGTTTCCCGGACAGATTCTCTGGAAACACCATATATTTT.

This chain connects TRBV6-1 to TRBJ2-5; TRBD1 matches 9 bases. The CDR3 extends over 17 amino acids. Germline CDR1 reads MNHNS; CDR2 reads SASEGT. The trim removed 10 bases at V and 2 bases at J, leaving 17 bases unmatched. CDR3 DNA sequence: TGTGCCATCAGCGAAGGGCTACCCGGGACAGGGCAAGAGACCCAGTACTTC. Translating it yields CAISEGLPGTGQETQYF.

The chain couples TRBV15 to TRBJ2-7; D may be TRBD1 (6 bases). Germline V CDR1 and CDR2: LNHNV, YYDKDF (reference sequence). Trimming removed 8 bases from V and 7 bases from J, with 21 bases in between. The CDR3 is made up of 14 amino acids. This chain's CDR3 is CATQKGDTPWEQYF. DNA for the CDR3: TGTGCCACCCAAAAGGGGGACACCCCGTGGGAGCAGTACTTC.

The chain carries TRBV6-5 and TRBJ2-1; D is undetermined. V lost 0 bases to trimming and J lost 7 bases, with 10 bases between them. CDR1 is MNHEY, CDR2 SVGAGI, per germline. The CDR3 runs 14 residues. The DNA of the CDR3 is TGTGCCAGCAGTTACTCCAAGGGTCGGAATGAGCAGTTCTTC. It translates to CASSYSKGRNEQFF.

This chain uses TRBV28 with TRBJ1-1, with D unclear. The CDR3 is 15 residues long. V gave up 6 bases and J gave up 5 bases, with 19 bases separating them. Germline loops: CDR1 MDHEN, CDR2 SYDVKM. CDR3 in amino acids: CASSYPRGGGTEAFF. CDR3 coding DNA: TGTGCCAGCAGCTATCCCCGGGGTGGTGGGACTGAAGCTTTCTTT.

This clonotype occurred a few times. CDR3 in DNA: TGTGCCAGCAGCCAACGCCGGCCTCGAGCGGGGCGTAGCACAGATACGCAGTATTTT. This gives the protein CASSQRRPRAGRSTDTQYF. The rearrangement links TRBV12-3 or TRBV12-4 to TRBJ2-3; TRBD2 aligns across 7 bases. Trimming at V came to 6 bases and at J to 0 bases, leaving 18 bases not matched to a gene. This CDR3 has 19 residues.

This clonotype was seen a few times. This chain joins TRBV6-2 or TRBV6-3 and TRBJ2-7, with 9 bases that match TRBD2. This CDR3 contains 14 residues. CDR1 and CDR2 from the germline V gene are MNHEY and SVGEGT. V was pared by 10 bases and J by 2 bases, with 9 bases of the junction left unmatched. CDR3 protein: CATQPQRGAYEQYF. In DNA, the CDR3 is TGTGCCACCCAACCCCAGCGGGGGGCCTACGAGCAGTACTTC.

V usage is TRBV4-2 and J usage is TRBJ2-5, with 12 bases matching TRBD2. The CDR3 totals 16 residues. The junction had 8 bases not matched to a gene; V was cut back by 5 bases and J by 4 bases. Germline V gene sequence: CDR1 LGHNA, CDR2 YNFKEQ. The CDR3 sequence is CASSSGLAGRVETQYF. CDR3 nucleotide sequence: TGTGCCAGCAGCTCAGGACTAGCGGGGAGGGTAGAGACCCAGTACTTC.